In this sample, the clone carrying this T cell receptor beta chain turned up a few times. These data are taken from a study of blood T cells in healthy people across ages. The second PCR ran roughly 6 to 12 cycles with a sample-barcoded 5' primer and J-beta primers. Each cDNA was tagged by a template-switch adaptor containing 12 random nucleotides. TCRdb re-called the 5' RACE reads with MiXCR, one entry per CDR3 protein. This sample has 540,000 or so distinct CDR3 sequences; less than 25% occur once, and the top ten carry roughly 9%. Another study also made use of these data, one on T cells of mothers and their children. From that study: A few healthy Caucasian mothers gave samples, and so did their six children. Second-PCR primer M1S introduced sample barcodes and 2-4 random nucleotides.

The sample consisted of blood. The TCR was taken from a boy aged 5-17 years in good health.

CDR3 nucleotides: TGTGCCAGCAGCCTACCGGGACTAGCGGGCACAGATACGCAGTATTTT. This gives the protein CASSLPGLAGTDTQYF. The chain recombines TRBV3-1 with TRBJ2-3; 11 positions match TRBD2. Losses at the gene ends were 4 bases for V and 1 base for J; bases not matched to a gene: 4. The V gene's germline CDR1 is LGHDT and CDR2 YNNKEL (reference sequence). CDR3 length: 16 residues.